This T cell receptor beta chain was sequenced for a study of PD-1 blockade in classical Hodgkin lymphoma. Assay used: immunoSEQ multiplex PCR; TCRdb lists only in-frame clones, some missing. This table has 37,000 or so clones, 88% appearing once. Points from the study as a whole: Complete responders' diversity at baseline resembled that of newly diagnosed patients. Compared with baseline, CD4+ but not CD8+ TCR diversity had risen significantly by C4D1. Exclusion removed patients who began nivolumab under 1 year after ASCT.

Each and every patient relapsed after autologous stem cell transplantation, and patients got differing brentuximab vedotin exposure. In the case of this clone: Its cognate antigen is unknown.

Source: peripheral blood mononuclear cells (PBMCs), taken before the second cycle of nivolumab. The receptor's source is a human donor with classical Hodgkin lymphoma.

CDR3 in amino acids: CSATHLETQYF. The CDR3 DNA is TGCAGTGCTACCCATCTGGAGACCCAGTACTTC. The V call is TRBV20-1, the J call TRBJ2-5; no reliable D call. The CDR3 has 11 residues. V gave up 4 bases and J gave up 5 bases, with 8 bases separating them. Germline V gene lookup returns CDR1 DFQATT and CDR2 SNEGSKA (reference sequence).